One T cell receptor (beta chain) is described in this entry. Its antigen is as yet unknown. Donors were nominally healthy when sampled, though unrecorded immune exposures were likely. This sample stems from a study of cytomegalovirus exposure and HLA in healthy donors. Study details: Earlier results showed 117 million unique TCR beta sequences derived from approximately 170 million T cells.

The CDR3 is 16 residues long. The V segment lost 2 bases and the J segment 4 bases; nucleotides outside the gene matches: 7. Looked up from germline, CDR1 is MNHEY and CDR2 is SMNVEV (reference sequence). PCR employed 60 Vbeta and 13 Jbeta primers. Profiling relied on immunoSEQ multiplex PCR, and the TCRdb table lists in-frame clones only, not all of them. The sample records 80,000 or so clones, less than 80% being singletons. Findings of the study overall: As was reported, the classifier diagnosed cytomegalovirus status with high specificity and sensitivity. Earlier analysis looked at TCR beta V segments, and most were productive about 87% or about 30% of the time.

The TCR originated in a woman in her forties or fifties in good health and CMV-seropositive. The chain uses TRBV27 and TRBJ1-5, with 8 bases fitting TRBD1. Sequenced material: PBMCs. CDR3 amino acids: CASSLIQGGRNQPQHF. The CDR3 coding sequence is TGTGCCAGCAGTTTAATACAGGGGGGGAGGAATCAGCCCCAGCATTTT.